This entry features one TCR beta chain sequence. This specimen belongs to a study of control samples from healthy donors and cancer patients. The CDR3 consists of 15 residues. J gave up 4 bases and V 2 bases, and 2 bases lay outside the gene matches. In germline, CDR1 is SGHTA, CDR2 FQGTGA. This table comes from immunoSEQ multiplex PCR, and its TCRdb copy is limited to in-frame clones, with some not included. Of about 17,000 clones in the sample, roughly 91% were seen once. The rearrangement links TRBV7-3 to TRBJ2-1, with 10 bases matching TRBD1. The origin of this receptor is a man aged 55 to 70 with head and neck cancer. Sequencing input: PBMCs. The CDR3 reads CASSLLGQGYNEQFF. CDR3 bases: TGTGCCAGCAGCTTACTGGGACAGGGGTACAATGAGCAGTTCTTC.